The 32 T cell receptor beta chains in this list originate from one sample, sequenced in a study of T-cell memory formation after mild COVID-19. TCRdb passed the 5' RACE reads through MiXCR, listing each CDR3 protein once. The sample yields 350,000 to 400,000 distinct CDR3 sequences, about 15% seen once. The sample was PBMCs or a T cell subset sorted from them (not recorded which). All receptors come from a man younger than 35 who had mild COVID-19 (a few samples of this study predate the infection). Cell type and time point are not known.

CDR3 nucleotide sequence: TGTGCCAGCAGCCGGACATTGACTAGCGGGGGTGAAGCTACGCAGTATTTT. The encoded protein is CASSRTLTSGGEATQYF. The rearrangement uses TRBV4-2 and TRBJ2-3, with 12 bases that match TRBD2. The CDR3 has 17 amino acids. Germline-derived CDR1 and CDR2 are LGHNA and YNFKEQ. Unmatched junction bases numbered 13, after V lost 4 bases and J lost 8 bases.

In its sample, this clonotype was seen a few times. The gene calls are TRBV4-2 and TRBJ2-1; 8 bases line up with TRBD2. J was trimmed by 8 bases and V by 0 bases; bases with no gene match: 12. Per germline, CDR1 LGHNA and CDR2 YNFKEQ. The CDR3 totals 17 residues. The CDR3 reads CASSQDRGRGARDEQFF. The CDR3 bases are TGTGCCAGCAGCCAAGATCGTGGGCGGGGGGCCAGAGATGAGCAGTTCTTC.

This rearrangement joins TRBV4-1 to TRBJ1-6; tentatively, D is TRBD1 (6 bases). The CDR3 is 20 residues long. The ends were cut back, 0 bases at V and 0 bases at J, with 18 bases in the middle. Looked up from germline, CDR1 is MGHRA and CDR2 is YSYEKL. CDR3 in DNA: TGCGCCAGCAGCCAAGATTGGGGGCCCACGCTTAGCTCCTATAATTCACCCCTCCACTTT. Translation gives CASSQDWGPTLSSYNSPLHF.

Only a few counts were recorded for this clonotype. The V call is TRBV7-2, the J call TRBJ1-3, with no clear D. Germline V gene lookup returns CDR1 SGHTA and CDR2 FQGNSA. Trimming removed 2 bases from V and 5 bases from J, with 7 bases in between. This CDR3 is built from 13 residues. This chain's CDR3 is CASSLTPRNTIYF. The DNA of the CDR3 is TGTGCCAGCAGCTTAACACCTCGAAACACCATATATTTT.

There are a few counts of this clonotype. This chain joins TRBV5-1 and TRBJ2-2; D might be TRBD1 or TRBD2, each matching 5 bases. Germline CDR1 reads SGHRS; CDR2 reads YFSETQ. This CDR3 has 16 residues. V was trimmed by 4 bases and J by 3 bases, leaving 16 bases between them. CDR3 amino acids: CASSNRALGDTGELFF. The DNA of the CDR3 is TGCGCCAGCAGCAACCGGGCCCTGGGGGACACCGGGGAGCTGTTTTTT.

In its sample, this clonotype was seen many times. The chain couples TRBV5-1 to TRBJ2-5; 8 bases fit TRBD1. V was clipped by 4 bases and J by 3 bases; unmatched bases: 2. The CDR3 runs 13 residues. Germline assignment: CDR1 SGHRS and CDR2 YFSETQ. The CDR3 coding sequence is TGCGCCAGCAGCATACAGGGGGAAGAGACCCAGTACTTC. This encodes CASSIQGEETQYF.

This clonotype was seen a handful of times. The J gene is TRBJ1-1, the V gene TRBV4-3, with TRBD1 matching 8 bases. Germline lookup yields CDR1 LGHNA and CDR2 YSLEER. The CDR3 is made up of 15 amino acids. V shed 3 bases, J shed 2 bases, and the junction held 5 bases outside the gene matches. The CDR3 region has the DNA TGCGCCAGCAGCCAGACGACAGGGGTTAACACTGAAGCTTTCTTT. Translating it yields CASSQTTGVNTEAFF.

The V and J genes are TRBV15 and TRBJ2-3; D is unclear. From germline, CDR1 is LNHNV and CDR2 YYDKDF (reference sequence). The V end was cut by 6 bases, the J end by 0 bases, with 13 bases between. This CDR3 has 15 amino acids. The CDR3 here is CATRLGGISTDTQYF. The DNA of the CDR3 is TGTGCCACCAGATTGGGCGGAATAAGCACAGATACGCAGTATTTT.

The V and J genes are TRBV2 and TRBJ1-5; tentative D call: TRBD1 (6 bases). CDR3 length equals 13 residues. Trimming stripped 4 bases from V and 5 bases from J, with 9 bases between. Germline V gene data show CDR1 as SNHLY and CDR2 as FYNNEI. The CDR3 reads CASSVEGDQPQHF. The CDR3 region has the DNA TGTGCCAGCAGTGTGGAGGGGGATCAGCCCCAGCATTTT.

Only a few counts were recorded for this clonotype. The rearrangement links TRBV12-3 or TRBV12-4 to TRBJ2-1, with unresolved D. The CDR3 has 14 amino acids. The V end lost 5 bases, the J end lost 3 bases, and 11 bases lay between the germline ends. The CDR3 nucleotides are TGTGCCAGCAGTCCCCAACCGGTCTACAATGAGCAGTTCTTC. Residues: CASSPQPVYNEQFF.

In its sample, this clonotype was seen a few times. This chain connects TRBV6-5 to TRBJ1-6; 7 bases agree with TRBD1. CDR3 length: 16 amino acids. Per germline, CDR1 MNHEY and CDR2 SVGAGI. The V gene end was trimmed by 6 bases and the J gene end by 7 bases; junction bases not matched to a gene: 12. CDR3 nucleotide sequence: TGTGCCAGCAGGCCCTCCTACAGGGGAGCGAATTCACCCCTCCACTTT. This sequence encodes CASRPSYRGANSPLHF.

The chain is built from TRBV4-1 and TRBJ2-7; TRBD2 is a possible D gene (5 bases). Between the trimmed V and J ends, which lost 3 bases and 4 bases, there was a span of 10 bases. The CDR3 length is 13 residues. Germline V gene sequence: CDR1 MGHRA, CDR2 YSYEKL. The CDR3 sequence: CASSHPGEYEQYV. For the CDR3, the DNA is TGCGCCAGCAGCCACCCCGGGGAATACGAGCAGTACGTC.

The J gene is TRBJ1-2, the V gene TRBV6-6; weak D call: TRBD1 (6 bases). Germline-derived CDR1 and CDR2 are MNHNY and SVGAGI (reference sequence). This CDR3 has 12 amino acids. V was shortened by 4 bases and J by 7 bases, with 10 bases between the two germline ends. This CDR3 is CASSSSQGGYTF. The CDR3 coding sequence is TGTGCCAGCAGTTCGTCACAGGGTGGCTACACCTTC.

This clonotype came up once. The chain recombines TRBV6-2 or TRBV6-3 with TRBJ2-2; D is ambiguous. Germline CDR1 and CDR2: MNHEY and SVGEGT. This CDR3 spans 15 amino acids. The V and J ends lost 2 bases and 0 bases respectively, with 7 bases between them. CDR3 bases: TGTGCCAGCAGTTACCTAAGTCCGAACACCGGGGAGCTGTTTTTT. Its translation is CASSYLSPNTGELFF.

The chain couples TRBV12-3 or TRBV12-4 to TRBJ2-7; D possibly matches TRBD1 or TRBD2 (5 bases each). The CDR3 contains 15 residues. The V end was cut by 4 bases, the J end by 0 bases, with 13 bases between. Written as DNA, the CDR3 is TGTGCCAGCAGTTCCCCTTCGGGGCTCTCCTACGAGCAGTACTTC. Amino acids: CASSSPSGLSYEQYF.

This clonotype was picked up a small number of times. The V gene is TRBV7-2, the J gene TRBJ2-1; D remains unclear. The CDR3 has 15 amino acids. CDR1 and CDR2 from the germline V gene are SGHTA and FQGNSA. Between the trimmed V and J ends, which lost 3 bases and 0 bases, there was a span of 9 bases. The CDR3 DNA reads TGTGCCAGCAGCTTCCAGGAGAGCTCCTACAATGAGCAGTTCTTC. It translates to CASSFQESSYNEQFF. Supplemented by reference TRBV7-2 and TRBJ2-1, the full variable domain reads GAGVSQSPSNKVTEKGKDVELRCDPISGHTALYWYRQSLGQGLEFLIYFQGNSAPDKSGLPSDRFSAERTGGSVSTLTIQRTQQEDSAVYLCASSFQESSYNEQFFGPGTRLTVL.

V usage is TRBV4-1 and J usage is TRBJ2-7, with D possibly matching TRBD2 (7 bases). The V and J ends lost 1 base and 3 bases respectively, with 10 bases between them. The CDR3 length is 14 residues. Looked up from germline, CDR1 is MGHRA and CDR2 is YSYEKL. Written as DNA, the CDR3 is TGCGCCAGCAGCCAAGGGAGGGGGGGCTACGAGCAGTACTTC. As protein: CASSQGRGGYEQYF.

The CDR3 DNA sequence: TGTGCCAGCAGGGGGACGGGCCTAGCCAAAAACATTCAGTACTTC. Translated, it gives CASRGTGLAKNIQYF. The V gene is TRBV5-4, the J gene TRBJ2-4, with D possibly being TRBD1 or TRBD2 (5 bases each). Germline V gene lookup returns CDR1 SGHNT and CDR2 YYREEE (reference sequence). Trimming shortened V by 5 bases and J by 0 bases, and 12 bases separated the two germline ends. CDR3 size: 15 residues.

The rearrangement uses TRBV5-1 and TRBJ2-3; TRBD1 or TRBD2 may be the D gene (6 bases each). Germline assignment: CDR1 SGHRS and CDR2 YFSETQ. CDR3 size: 15 residues. V was cut by 4 bases and J by 3 bases, with 15 bases left in between. CDR3: CASSPFRGLTDTQYF. The CDR3 nucleotides read TGCGCCAGCAGCCCATTTCGGGGGCTAACAGATACGCAGTATTTT.

As concerns this clonotype: A clone one base away is much larger, so this may be a read error. The V call is TRBV12-3 or TRBV12-4, the J call TRBJ2-2; D uncertain. This CDR3 spans 14 amino acids. Trimming stripped 5 bases from V and 3 bases from J, with 10 bases between. The CDR3 is CASSGLSDTGELFF. In nucleotides, the CDR3 is TGTGCCAGCAGTGGTCTAAGTGACACCGGGGAGCTGTTTTTT.

The V and J genes are TRBV19 and TRBJ1-1; 7 nucleotides line up with TRBD1. Trimming removed 6 bases from V and 3 bases from J; junction bases left unmatched: 13. Per the germline V gene, CDR1 is LNHDA and CDR2 is SQIVND (reference sequence). The CDR3 spans 16 residues. CDR3 residues: CASSRNLAGQHTEAFF. The CDR3, as DNA: TGTGCCAGTAGCCGCAACCTCGCGGGACAGCACACTGAAGCTTTCTTT.

The chain couples TRBV18 to TRBJ2-3; 9 bases map to TRBD1. The CDR3 is 16 amino acids. Germline CDR1 is KGHSH and CDR2 is LQKENI. The V gene end was trimmed by 4 bases and the J gene end by 1 base; junction bases not matched to a gene: 6. CDR3 sequence reads: CASSRDRDRGTDTQYF. The CDR3 DNA sequence: TGTGCCAGCTCACGGGACCGGGACAGGGGCACAGATACGCAGTATTTT.

The table lists this clonotype with a few counts. The V call is TRBV4-1, the J call TRBJ2-7; no reliable D call. The V and J ends lost 1 base and 2 bases respectively, with 6 bases between them. The CDR3 extends over 13 amino acids. In germline, CDR1 is MGHRA, CDR2 YSYEKL. The CDR3 DNA sequence: TGCGCCAGCAGCCAAGGGTCTACCTACGAGCAGTACTTC. Translation: CASSQGSTYEQYF.

This clonotype has a count of ten or more. CDR3 sequence (DNA): TGCGCCAGCAGCGCTGGACCTAGCTATGGCTACACCTTC. Translated: CASSAGPSYGYTF. V usage is TRBV5-1 and J usage is TRBJ1-2; D uncertain. The germline V gene encodes CDR1 SGHRS and CDR2 YFSETQ. V dropped 4 bases and J dropped 4 bases, with 11 bases sitting between them. The CDR3 is made up of 13 amino acids.

CDR3 loop: CASTRLEMDSPLHF. DNA for the CDR3: TGTGCCAGCACCCGGTTGGAGATGGATTCACCCCTCCACTTT. The chain links TRBV11-2 to TRBJ1-6; no reliable D call. Germline V gene lookup returns CDR1 SGHAT and CDR2 FQNNGV. The CDR3 length is 14 residues. V lost 7 bases and J lost 8, with 15 bases in between. Looking up the rest from reference TRBV11-2 and TRBJ1-6 gives the full variable domain: EAGVAQSPRYKIIEKRQSVAFWCNPISGHATLYWYQQILGQGPKLLIQFQNNGVVDDSQLPKDRFSAERLKGVDSTLKIQPAKLEDSAVYLCASTRLEMDSPLHFGNGTRLTVT.

This clonotype appeared a few times. The chain joins TRBV7-9 to TRBJ2-7, with TRBD1 identical over 8 bases. Germline CDR1 is SEHNR and CDR2 is FQNEAQ (reference sequence). V was pared by 4 bases and J by 3 bases, with 5 bases of the junction left unmatched. This CDR3 region has 14 residues. This chain's CDR3 is CASSSGGSVYEQYF. CDR3 DNA: TGTGCCAGCAGCTCAGGGGGCTCGGTCTACGAGCAGTACTTC.

The chain employs TRBV7-2 and TRBJ2-3; possibly TRBD1 or TRBD2 for D (5 bases each). CDR1 and CDR2 from the germline V gene are SGHTA and FQGNSA. The CDR3 runs 14 residues. V was trimmed by 0 bases and J by 6 bases, leaving 10 bases between them. The CDR3 protein is CASSLARGMDTQYF. CDR3 sequence (DNA): TGTGCCAGCAGCTTAGCTCGGGGCATGGATACGCAGTATTTT.

The chain joins TRBV11-2 to TRBJ1-2, with TRBD1 matching 9 bases. V shed 5 bases and J 6 bases; nucleotides not matched to a gene: 7. This CDR3 spans 14 amino acids. Germline values: CDR1 SGHAT, CDR2 FQNNGV. CDR3 in DNA: TGTGCCAGCAGCGTCGGGGGGACAGGGAATGGCTACACCTTC. Translating gives CASSVGGTGNGYTF.

This clonotype was observed many times. This rearrangement joins TRBV7-2 to TRBJ2-3; 7 bases align to TRBD1. Germline V gene lookup returns CDR1 SGHTA and CDR2 FQGNSA. The CDR3 covers 15 residues. The V segment lost 4 bases and the J segment 1 base; nucleotides outside the gene matches: 5. CDR3 residues: CASSSLGTGTDTQYF. DNA for the CDR3: TGTGCCAGCAGCTCCCTGGGGACAGGCACAGATACGCAGTATTTT.

The chain joins TRBV6-2 or TRBV6-3 to TRBJ2-5, with D possibly being TRBD2 (6 bases). CDR1 is MNHEY and CDR2 is SVGEGT in the germline V gene. The CDR3 contains 13 residues. V was pared by 4 bases and J by 7 bases, with 13 bases between. CDR3 coding DNA: TGTGCCAGCAGTTTCGACCTGCGGGGGACCCAGTACTTC. This codes for CASSFDLRGTQYF.

This clonotype was seen only a few times. This chain connects TRBV5-1 to TRBJ2-3; TRBD1 matches 8 bases. J was trimmed by 2 bases and V by 8 bases; bases with no gene match: 4. Germline V lookup: CDR1 SGHRS, CDR2 YFSETQ. The CDR3 consists of 13 residues. The CDR3 loop reads CASTTGATDTQYF. Written as DNA, the CDR3 is TGCGCCAGTACGACAGGGGCCACAGATACGCAGTATTTT.

This clonotype was counted only a few times. The J gene is TRBJ1-3, the V gene TRBV18; 10 bases align to TRBD1. The CDR3 length is 15 residues. CDR1 KGHSH and CDR2 LQKENI come from the germline V gene. V shed 5 bases and J 3 bases; nucleotides not matched to a gene: 4. In DNA, the CDR3 is TGTGCCAGCTCAACCGGGACAGGGGTTGGAAACACCATATATTTT. Protein product: CASSTGTGVGNTIYF.